These 21 T cell receptor beta chains were all obtained from the same sample, sequenced in a study of early T cells in non-severe SARS-CoV-2 infection. TCRdb processed the 5' RACE reads anew with MiXCR; each CDR3 protein has one entry. This sample has tens of thousands of distinct CDR3 sequences, with roughly a tenth found just once. The specimen comprised whole blood, sampled at baseline. The receptors come from an adult who was a healthcare worker with PCR-confirmed SARS-CoV-2 infection or an uninfected control (not recorded which).

This clonotype was recorded at least ten times. The rearrangement links TRBV7-3 to TRBJ2-1, with unresolved D. The CDR3 extends over 15 amino acids. Trimming cost V 0 bases and J 8 bases, with 14 bases left between them. Germline V gene data show CDR1 as SGHTA and CDR2 as FQGTGA. CDR3 protein: CASSLTGSPSDEQFF. The CDR3 DNA follows: TGTGCCAGCAGCTTAACAGGCAGTCCCTCCGATGAGCAGTTCTTC.

The chain recombines TRBV4-3 with TRBJ2-2, with D unclear. Germline CDR1 LGHNA, CDR2 YSLEER. This CDR3 has 15 amino acids. V was cut by 1 base and J by 1 base, with 7 bases left in between. The CDR3 DNA reads TGCGCCAGCAGCCAAGGACGGCTGAACACCGGGGAGCTGTTTTTT. Translation: CASSQGRLNTGELFF.

The genes are TRBV10-3 and TRBJ2-3; 10 bases line up with TRBD1. In germline, CDR1 is ENHRY, CDR2 SYGVKD. The CDR3 length is 15 residues. V shed 6 bases, J shed 4 bases, and the junction held 7 bases outside the gene matches. In nucleotides, the CDR3 is TGTGCCATCAGCCGGGACAGGGGACTGTCAGATACGCAGTATTTT. Its translation is CAISRDRGLSDTQYF.

The chain employs TRBV12-5 and TRBJ1-6; a possible D gene is TRBD1 (5 bases). Germline CDR1 LGHNT, CDR2 FRNRAP. Trimming stripped 9 bases from V and 6 bases from J, with 12 bases between. CDR3 length: 13 amino acids. The CDR3 sequence is CASAQGGNSPLHF. The CDR3 region has the DNA TGTGCTAGCGCTCAGGGAGGTAATTCACCCCTCCACTTT.

The V gene is TRBV5-1, the J gene TRBJ2-1, with D possibly called TRBD1 or TRBD2 (6 bases each). The CDR3 totals 15 residues. The germline V gene has CDR1 SGHRS and CDR2 YFSETQ. V was clipped by 0 bases and J by 4 bases, with 11 bases between them. CDR3 coding DNA: TGCGCCAGCAGCTTGGTTGGGGGGACATACAATGAGCAGTTCTTC. This codes for CASSLVGGTYNEQFF. Combining the CDR3 with reference TRBV5-1 and TRBJ2-1 gives the whole variable domain KAGVTQTPRYLIKTRGQQVTLSCSPISGHRSVSWYQQTPGQGLQFLFEYFSETQRNKGNFPGRFSGRQFSNSRSEMNVSTLELGDSALYLCASSLVGGTYNEQFFGPGTRLTVL.

The chain links TRBV12-3 or TRBV12-4 to TRBJ1-1, with D unclear. Trimming took off 3 bases at V and 1 base at J, with 9 bases between the two ends. The CDR3 totals 14 residues. The CDR3 here is CASSFLRGNTEAFF. The CDR3 DNA is TGTGCCAGCAGTTTCCTCCGAGGGAACACTGAAGCTTTCTTT.

This clonotype was counted many times. This chain connects TRBV7-2 to TRBJ2-3, with 8 bases that match TRBD1. CDR3 length equals 16 residues. J was trimmed by 5 bases and V by 5 bases; bases with no gene match: 12. Germline V lookup: CDR1 SGHTA, CDR2 FQGNSA. CDR3 DNA sequence: TGTGCCAGCAGCCATTTTATGGACAGGGAAGGAGATACGCAGTATTTT. Residues: CASSHFMDREGDTQYF.

Many counts were recorded for this clonotype. This chain uses TRBV12-3 or TRBV12-4 with TRBJ2-7; 9 nucleotides agree with TRBD1. The CDR3 runs 14 residues. The J segment lost 2 bases and the V segment lost 7 bases, leaving 6 bases of the junction unmatched. The CDR3 here is CASTPTGGTYEQYF. Written as DNA, the CDR3 is TGTGCCAGCACCCCGACAGGGGGGACCTACGAGCAGTACTTC.

This clonotype was found a few times. This chain uses TRBV7-2 with TRBJ2-7, with 7 bases lining up with TRBD1. CDR3 length: 17 amino acids. V gave up 5 bases and J gave up 5 bases; unmatched junction bases: 18. Germline V CDR1 and CDR2: SGHTA, FQGNSA. CDR3 DNA: TGTGCCAGCAGCCTGATATCAATGCAGGGGGTATTAGACGAGCAGTACTTC. Translated, it gives CASSLISMQGVLDEQYF.

The chain joins TRBV29-1 to TRBJ2-5; 11 bases line up with TRBD2. The CDR3 runs to 15 residues. The V gene's germline CDR1 is SQVTM and CDR2 ANQGSEA. V gave up 0 bases and J gave up 5 bases; unmatched junction bases: 5. As DNA, the CDR3 is TGCAGCGTTGAAGACTTAGCGGGGGGGCTGGAGACCCAGTACTTC. It codes for CSVEDLAGGLETQYF.

The chain joins TRBV11-2 to TRBJ2-1, with D perhaps matching TRBD2 (6 bases). The CDR3 consists of 11 residues. The V gene lost 5 bases and the J gene lost 9 bases, with 8 bases spanning the gap. The V gene's germline CDR1 is SGHAT and CDR2 FQNNGV. Written as DNA, the CDR3 is TGTGCCAGCAGCGCCGGGGGTGAGCAGTTCTTC. Its protein is CASSAGGEQFF.

This clonotype was seen repeatedly, ten times or more. The chain combines TRBV12-3 or TRBV12-4 with TRBJ1-1; D gene unclear. The V and J ends lost 4 bases and 1 base respectively, with 10 bases between them. The CDR3 is made up of 14 amino acids. CDR3 sequence: CASSSSPGNTEAFF. The CDR3 DNA is TGTGCCAGCAGTTCGAGCCCAGGGAACACTGAAGCTTTCTTT.

This chain connects TRBV6-2 or TRBV6-3 to TRBJ2-7, with 7 bases lining up with TRBD1. J lost 1 base, V lost 7 bases, and 4 bases had no gene match. CDR3 length equals 13 residues. CDR1 is MNHEY, CDR2 SVGEGT, per germline. The CDR3 DNA reads as TGTGCCAGCATTTCGGACAGGTCCTACGAGCAGTACTTC. It encodes CASISDRSYEQYF.

The table lists this clonotype with a few counts. V is TRBV2 and J is TRBJ2-3, with 7 bases lining up with TRBD2. CDR1 is SNHLY, CDR2 FYNNEI, per germline. The CDR3 consists of 14 residues. Trimming took 6 bases from V and 6 from J; bases not matched to a gene: 9. CDR3 nucleotides: TGTGCCAGCAGGGGGACTACGGGACGGGATACGCAGTATTTT. Translated: CASRGTTGRDTQYF. Full variable domain (outside the CDR3, taken from reference TRBV2 and TRBJ2-3): EPEVTQTPSHQVTQMGQEVILRCVPISNHLYFYWYRQILGQKVEFLVSFYNNEISEKSEIFDDQFSVERPDGSNFTLKIRSTKLEDSAMYFCASRGTTGRDTQYFGPGTRLTVL.

This clonotype was detected only a few times. This chain links TRBV9 with TRBJ2-3; D is unresolved. CDR1 is SGDLS and CDR2 is YYNGEE in the germline V gene. CDR3 length: 14 residues. V was trimmed by 0 bases and J by 2 bases, leaving 7 bases between them. Here the CDR3 DNA reads TGTGCCAGCAGCGTAGGGGGTTTCACAGATACGCAGTATTTT. This translates into CASSVGGFTDTQYF.

This rearrangement joins TRBV27 to TRBJ2-3; no reliable D call. Germline CDR1 MNHEY, CDR2 SMNVEV (reference sequence). The CDR3 contains 12 residues. Trimming left V 6 bases short and J 3 bases short, with 7 bases between. The CDR3 spells CASRRRTDTQYF. DNA of the CDR3: TGTGCCAGCAGACGGCGAACAGATACGCAGTATTTT.

V gene TRBV6-5 combines with J gene TRBJ2-1, with 9 bases matching TRBD2. Trimming cost V 8 bases and J 7 bases; bases outside gene matches: 6. Germline values: CDR1 MNHEY, CDR2 SVGAGI. This CDR3 has 13 residues. DNA of the CDR3: TGTGCCAGCGGCGGGGGGGCAGGGAATGAGCAGTTCTTC. Its protein product is CASGGGAGNEQFF.

The sample holds many counts of this clonotype. The chain uses TRBV2 and TRBJ2-6; D possibly corresponds to TRBD2 (6 bases). Per germline, CDR1 SNHLY and CDR2 FYNNEI. The length of the CDR3 is 18 residues. Trimming removed 2 bases from V and 2 bases from J, with 16 bases in between. As DNA, the CDR3 is TGTGCCAGCAGTGAACGGAGGGGCCTGCCGGCTGGGGCCAACGTCCTGACTTTC. It translates to CASSERRGLPAGANVLTF.

Comment on this clonotype: A junction boundary mismatches the germline segment, possibly from a read error. V is TRBV7-3 and J is TRBJ2-7, with a tentative D call TRBD1 (6 bases). The CDR3 extends over 14 amino acids. Germline lookup yields CDR1 SGHTA and CDR2 FQGTGA. Written as DNA, the CDR3 is TGTGCCAGCAGCTTAACAGACAGGACCTACGAGCAGCACTTC. Its translation is CASSLTDRTYEQHF.

The chain employs TRBV12-3 or TRBV12-4 and TRBJ2-1; no clear D. The V and J ends lost 3 bases and 8 bases respectively, with 5 bases between them. The CDR3 loop spans 11 amino acids. CDR3 region: CASSFGHEQFF. CDR3 DNA sequence: TGTGCCAGCAGTTTCGGTCATGAGCAGTTCTTC.

This clonotype was recorded a few times. The rearrangement joins TRBV20-1 to TRBJ2-6; no reliable D call. Trimming shortened V by 4 bases and J by 0 bases, and 7 bases separated the two germline ends. This CDR3 is 14 amino acids long. Germline CDR1 and CDR2: DFQATT and SNEGSKA (reference sequence). CDR3: CSAKLSSGANVLTF. In DNA, the CDR3 is TGCAGTGCTAAACTCAGCTCTGGGGCCAACGTCCTGACTTTC.